The 15 T cell receptor beta chains in this list originate from one sample, sequenced in a study of cytomegalovirus exposure and HLA in healthy donors. PCR involved 60 Vbeta and 13 Jbeta primers. TCRdb's copy holds only in-frame clones and misses some; the assay was immunoSEQ multiplex PCR. The data show over 150,000 clones, around 80% seen once. The source material was PBMCs. These receptors were taken from a woman in her twenties or thirties in good health and CMV-seropositive.

V is TRBV28 and J is TRBJ1-2; D might be TRBD1 (6 bases). With 3 bases removed from V and 0 bases from J, the gap between germline ends came to 11 bases. This CDR3 has 15 amino acids. Germline V gives CDR1 MDHEN, CDR2 SYDVKM. DNA for the CDR3: TGTGCCAGCAGTTTGTTATCAGGGGCTAACTATGGCTACACCTTC. This encodes CASSLLSGANYGYTF.

The chain employs TRBV6-5 and TRBJ1-2, with 7 bases aligning to TRBD1. V was pared by 6 bases and J by 7 bases, with 8 bases of the junction left unmatched. Germline V gene data show CDR1 as MNHEY and CDR2 as SVGAGI. The CDR3 is made up of 13 amino acids. CDR3: CASRPHDRVGYTF. The CDR3 DNA sequence: TGTGCCAGCAGACCTCATGACAGGGTTGGCTACACCTTC.

The genes are TRBV18 and TRBJ1-6; no definite D call. V dropped 3 bases and J dropped 7 bases, with 13 bases sitting between them. The germline CDR1 and CDR2 sequences are KGHSH and LQKENI. This CDR3 is 15 amino acids long. The CDR3 protein is CASSPSTEWNSPLHF. Written as DNA, the CDR3 is TGTGCCAGCTCACCGTCCACAGAGTGGAATTCACCCCTCCACTTT.

Notes on this clone: Other DNA sequences in the same sample also yield this CDR3. The J gene is TRBJ1-2, the V gene TRBV6-5; D is possibly TRBD1 (5 bases). This CDR3 has 16 residues. Germline assignment: CDR1 MNHEY and CDR2 SVGAGI. Trimming took 0 bases from V and 7 from J, leaving 18 bases between them. The CDR3 loop reads CASSYSAGQGRTGYTF. The CDR3 DNA reads TGTGCCAGCAGTTACTCGGCGGGGCAGGGAAGGACTGGCTACACCTTC.

This clone was counted only a few times. V usage is TRBV5-1 and J usage is TRBJ2-2; TRBD1 is a possible D gene (5 bases). The CDR3 loop spans 13 amino acids. The V end lost 4 bases, the J end lost 5 bases, and 9 bases lay between the germline ends. Germline assignment: CDR1 SGHRS and CDR2 YFSETQ. The CDR3 coding sequence is TGCGCCAGCAGCACAGGCTCAACCGGGGAGCTGTTTTTT. Protein: CASSTGSTGELFF.

The chain recombines TRBV10-3 with TRBJ1-5; D not certain. Trimming removed 10 bases at V and 0 bases at J, with 10 bases between. Germline loops: CDR1 ENHRY, CDR2 SYGVKD. The CDR3 has 13 residues. The CDR3 reads CATRQDSNQPQHF. The CDR3 DNA follows: TGTGCCACCCGGCAGGATAGCAATCAGCCCCAGCATTTT.

This clone has just a few counts. The rearrangement joins TRBV6-4 to TRBJ1-6; D remains unclear. This CDR3 contains 15 residues. The germline V and J ends were trimmed by 3 bases and 3 bases, with 9 bases remaining between them. Germline CDR1 is MRHNA and CDR2 is SNTAGT. In nucleotides, the CDR3 is TGTGCCAGCAGTGAGTCTGCAGACTATAATTCACCCCTCCACTTT. Translated: CASSESADYNSPLHF.

This clone occurred a few times. The CDR3 sequence is CASSLKQGPLREQYF. The CDR3 region has the DNA TGTGCCAGCAGCTTGAAACAGGGGCCCCTCCGCGAGCAGTACTTC. The J gene is TRBJ2-7, the V gene TRBV11-3; 7 nucleotides match TRBD1. CDR3 length: 15 amino acids. From germline, CDR1 is SGHNT and CDR2 YENEEA. Germline trimming cut 3 bases from V and 6 bases from J; bases unmatched to any gene: 11.

This chain joins TRBV5-1 and TRBJ1-1; no clear D. Germline V gene sequence: CDR1 SGHRS, CDR2 YFSETQ. Trimming took 7 bases from V and 1 from J, leaving 11 bases between them. This CDR3 has 13 residues. CDR3 sequence: CASGENRNTEAFF. The CDR3 DNA sequence: TGCGCCAGCGGCGAAAACAGGAACACTGAAGCTTTCTTT.

This clone was found a few times. V and J are TRBV28 and TRBJ1-2; D not resolved. This CDR3 spans 13 amino acids. V lost 6 bases, J lost 0 bases, and 8 bases lay in between. Germline V gene lookup returns CDR1 MDHEN and CDR2 SYDVKM. The CDR3 nucleotides are TGTGCCAGCAGCTCAAGCCCTAACTATGGCTACACCTTC. It specifies CASSSSPNYGYTF.

This clone appeared a single time. The chain has TRBV2 and TRBJ2-5; D perhaps matches TRBD1 (6 bases). Per the germline V gene, CDR1 is SNHLY and CDR2 is FYNNEI. The CDR3 spans 14 residues. V shed 4 bases and J shed 6 bases, with 15 bases lying between them. This chain's CDR3 is CASSVRGGGQTQYF. In DNA form, the CDR3 reads TGTGCCAGCAGTGTCAGGGGCGGTGGGCAGACCCAGTACTTC.

This CDR3 reads CASSPERGGPETQYF. The CDR3 DNA reads as TGTGCCAGTAGTCCCGAGCGGGGGGGCCCAGAGACCCAGTACTTC. This sequence joins TRBV19 and TRBJ2-5; 10 bases align to TRBD2. Germline CDR1 and CDR2: LNHDA and SQIVND (reference sequence). The junction had 7 bases not matched to a gene; V was cut back by 5 bases and J by 4 bases. CDR3 length: 15 residues.

This chain uses TRBV2 with TRBJ2-5, with D possibly TRBD2 on 5 matching bases. The V gene lost 1 base and the J gene lost 0 bases, with 9 bases spanning the gap. Germline V gene sequence: CDR1 SNHLY, CDR2 FYNNEI. This CDR3 spans 15 amino acids. CDR3 in DNA: TGTGCCAGCAGTGAAGAGAGCGGAAACCAAGAGACCCAGTACTTC. It encodes CASSEESGNQETQYF.

This clone was counted a few times. The chain is built from TRBV30 and TRBJ2-3; 7 positions match TRBD2. The ends lost 5 bases at V and 0 bases at J; junction bases unmatched: 5. The CDR3 has 14 amino acids. The V gene's germline CDR1 is GTSNPN and CDR2 SVGIG (reference sequence). The CDR3 spells CAWERGLSTDTQYF. As DNA, the CDR3 is TGTGCCTGGGAGCGGGGTCTGAGCACAGATACGCAGTATTTT. The whole variable domain, filled in from reference TRBV30 and TRBJ2-3, reads SQTIHQWPATLVQPVGSPLSLECTVEGTSNPNLYWYRQAAGRGLQLLFYSVGIGQISSEVPQNLSASRPQDRQFILSSKKLLLSDSGFYLCAWERGLSTDTQYFGPGTRLTVL.

This clone has more than one count but fewer than ten. The chain carries TRBV5-4 and TRBJ2-2; D is unclear. The CDR3 has 12 residues. The V gene's germline CDR1 is SGHNT and CDR2 YYREEE (reference sequence). V lost 1 base and J lost 7, with 5 bases in between. The chain's CDR3 is CASSLYNGELFF. For the CDR3, the DNA is TGTGCCAGCAGCTTGTATAACGGGGAGCTGTTTTTT.